This TCR beta chain is from a study of blood T cell repertoires in COVID-19. Across the study: The United States, Italy and Spain provided the acute and convalescent COVID-19 samples. The analysed material was cDNA or gDNA that came from T cells, B-cell-depleted T cells, or PBMCs.

Germline lookup yields CDR1 SEHNR and CDR2 FQNEAQ (reference sequence). CDR3 size: 14 residues. Trimming pared 5 bases from V and 5 bases from J, leaving 15 bases between. It was during active infection that Seattle patients were enrolled and then longitudinally followed. In the original analysis: Researchers report that nucleated cell counts were estimated from reference gene primer amplification. Some clones are missing from TCRdb's copy, which holds only in-frame ones; the method was immunoSEQ multiplex PCR. V, J and clone size reflect that table, while D and trimming were determined from the DNA. This sample has roughly 250,000 clones, with roughly 90% found just once.

The sequenced material came from peripheral blood. The chain uses TRBV7-9 and TRBJ2-5; possible D gene TRBD1, 6 bases. The source is a woman aged 30 to 39 with COVID-19, enrolled during active disease. This chain's CDR3 is CASSHTGTRETQYF. CDR3 nucleotides: TGTGCCAGCAGCCATACCGGGACACGGGAGACCCAGTACTTC. The full variable domain, completed using reference TRBV7-9 and TRBJ2-5, is DTGVSQNPRHKITKRGQNVTFRCDPISEHNRLYWYRQTLGQGPEFLTYFQNEAQLEKSRLLSDRFSAERPKGSFSTLEIQRTEQGDSAMYLCASSHTGTRETQYFGPGTRLLVL.